A selection of T cell receptor beta chains follows, all from one sample in a study of blood T cell repertoires in COVID-19. Only in-frame clones appear in the TCRdb table, and some are missing; sequencing was by immunoSEQ multiplex PCR. Of some 200,000 clones listed, approximately 86% are singletons. Sequencing used peripheral blood. These receptors came from a man in his sixties with COVID-19, enrolled during active disease. CDR3s include the opening cysteine and the closing phenylalanine or tryptophan. D genes are given only for firm matches. Expanded clones are given a class, and other clones once, few, many or no size at all.

J: TRBJ1-3
V: TRBV21-1
D: -
size: -
DNA: TGTGCCAGCAGCAATGCGAGGGCACCTGGAAACACCATATATTTT
CDR3: CASSNARAPGNTIYF

J: TRBJ2-3
V: TRBV5-4
D: -
size: -
DNA: TGTGCCAGCAGCTTGATGGTGGGAGCAGGTGGTACGCAGTATTTT
CDR3: CASSLMVGAGGTQYF

J: TRBJ2-7
V: TRBV4-2
D: TRBD1
size: -
DNA: TGTGCCAGCAGCCAAGATTGGACAGGGCTCTACGAGCAGTACTTC
CDR3: CASSQDWTGLYEQYF

J: TRBJ1-6
V: TRBV5-6
D: -
size: -
DNA: TGTGCCAGCAGCTCCAGGGGCCACTATAATTCACCCCTCCACTTT
CDR3: CASSSRGHYNSPLHF

J: TRBJ2-6
V: TRBV7-2
D: -
size: -
DNA: TGTGCCAGCAGCCTAGTACAGATAACCTTCTCTGGGGCCAACGTCCTGACTTTC
CDR3: CASSLVQITFSGANVLTF

J: TRBJ2-1
V: TRBV19
D: -
size: -
DNA: TGTGCCAGTAGTATCCGTCCCCAGGGAACTCCCGTTGAGCAGTTCTTC
CDR3: CASSIRPQGTPVEQFF

J: TRBJ2-7
V: TRBV6-2/TRBV6-3
D: -
size: few
DNA: TGTGCCAGCAGTTCAGTCAGGGAAGTCTACGAGCAGTACTTC
CDR3: CASSSVREVYEQYF

J: TRBJ1-1
V: TRBV10-3
D: -
size: -
DNA: TGTGCCATCAGCGGGTCGAGCACTGAAGCTTTCTTT
CDR3: CAISGSSTEAFF

J: TRBJ2-3
V: TRBV6-1
D: -
size: -
DNA: TGTGCCAGCAGTGAGGGGGCCGGTGAAACTGCAGATACGCAGTATTTT
CDR3: CASSEGAGETADTQYF

J: TRBJ1-4
V: TRBV9
D: -
size: -
DNA: TGTGCCAGCAGCGTAGGGGGGCGCGATGAAAAACTGTTTTTT
CDR3: CASSVGGRDEKLFF

J: TRBJ2-3
V: TRBV2
D: TRBD2
size: -
DNA: TGTGCCAGCAAGTCTAGCGGGGGCACAGATACGCAGTATTTT
CDR3: CASKSSGGTDTQYF

J: TRBJ1-2
V: TRBV9
D: -
size: -
DNA: TGTGCCAGCAGCATCGACAGAAACTATGGCTACACCTTC
CDR3: CASSIDRNYGYTF

J: TRBJ1-5
V: TRBV28
D: -
size: -
DNA: TGTGCCAGCGGACAAGATAGCAATCAGCCCCAGCATTTT
CDR3: CASGQDSNQPQHF

J: TRBJ2-2
V: TRBV10-1
D: TRBD1
size: -
DNA: TGCGCCACCCGCCGGGGACAGACCACCGGGGAGCTGTTTTTT
CDR3: CATRRGQTTGELFF

J: TRBJ1-6
V: TRBV14
D: -
size: -
DNA: TGTGCCAGCAGCCAAGGTTGGGGCCATTCACCCCTCCACTTT
CDR3: CASSQGWGHSPLHF

J: TRBJ1-1
V: TRBV12-5
D: TRBD1
size: once
DNA: TGTGCTAGTGGTTTGGGACAGGGGCTTCCGAACACTGAAGCTTTCTTT
CDR3: CASGLGQGLPNTEAFF

J: TRBJ1-6
V: TRBV10-2
D: TRBD1
size: -
DNA: TGCGCCAGCACCCCAGAAAGGGACAGCGGTTCACCCCTCCACTTT
CDR3: CASTPERDSGSPLHF

J: TRBJ2-5
V: TRBV24-1
D: -
size: -
DNA: TGTGCCACCAGTGATTTGGGCAGGGAAGAGACCCAGTACTTC
CDR3: CATSDLGREETQYF

J: TRBJ2-6
V: TRBV5-1
D: TRBD1
size: -
DNA: TGCGCCAGCAGCAGGGGACAGTCTCCAGCTCCTGGGGCCAACGTCCTGACTTTC
CDR3: CASSRGQSPAPGANVLTF

J: TRBJ1-4
V: TRBV4-2
D: TRBD1
size: -
DNA: TGTGCCAGCAGCCAAGAGACAGGGATGGAGAAACTGTTTTTT
CDR3: CASSQETGMEKLFF

J: TRBJ1-1
V: TRBV21-1
D: -
size: -
DNA: TGTGCCAGCAGCAAAGAAGGCAGGGGGTCGGTCACTGAAGCTTTCTTT
CDR3: CASSKEGRGSVTEAFF

J: TRBJ1-6
V: TRBV11-2
D: -
size: -
DNA: TGTGCCAGCAGAAAGGGACTAGATAATTCACCCCTCCACTTT
CDR3: CASRKGLDNSPLHF

J: TRBJ2-1
V: TRBV18
D: TRBD1
size: -
DNA: TGTGCCAGCTCACCCTCGGCAGGGGGTGTTGAGCAGTTCTTC
CDR3: CASSPSAGGVEQFF